These T cell receptor beta chains were read from a single sample in a study of shared clonotypes between healthy human individuals. TCRdb's table, derived via immunoSEQ multiplex PCR, lists solely in-frame clones and lacks some. The sample carries roughly 1,500,000 clones, around 98% recorded once. The sequencing sample was made of naive CD4+ T cells sorted from blood. The receptors come from a man aged 25-45 years in good health. The CDR3 runs from the conserved cysteine through the conserved F or W. The order of the fields is J gene, CDR3 length, V gene, CDR3 protein.

TRBJ2-7,14,TRBV5-4,CASSLPSPTYEQYF
TRBJ2-1,15,TRBV18,CASSPTRLGYNEQFF
TRBJ1-1,13,TRBV5-1,CASSLGWDTEAFF
TRBJ2-1,15,TRBV9,CASSVGLSPNNEQFF
TRBJ2-2,15,TRBV18,CASSIRTGSPEELFF
TRBJ2-1,16,TRBV28,CASSPLAGGLYNEQFF
TRBJ1-5,14,TRBV7-2,CASSGVTSNQPQHF
TRBJ2-2,15,TRBV5-1,CASSGRTGAIGELFF
TRBJ2-3,13,TRBV27,CASSTYRRDTQYF
TRBJ1-1,14,TRBV11-2,CASSLYRGNTEAFF
TRBJ1-2,12,TRBV18,CASSTTGVGYTF
TRBJ2-7,12,TRBV2,CASSEGGHEQYF
TRBJ2-7,13,TRBV27,CASSLPGAYEQYF
TRBJ1-2,15,TRBV10-1,CASSQDPSGVYGYTF
TRBJ2-5,14,TRBV5-4,CASSRGDREETQYF
TRBJ2-7,14,TRBV14,CASSHGGRAYEQYF
TRBJ2-1,13,TRBV29-1,CSAPGQGYNEQFF
TRBJ2-3,11,TRBV29-1,CSVGTTDTQYF
TRBJ1-3,15,TRBV11-1,CASSFDGISGNTIYF
TRBJ2-3,17,TRBV4-3,CASSQDRLAGGTDTQYF
TRBJ2-7,15,TRBV5-8,CASSSPVGRIYEQYF
TRBJ2-7,15,TRBV27,CASSGRAPSRGEQYF
TRBJ2-2,15,TRBV5-4,CASSLDPILGGELFF
TRBJ2-1,13,TRBV5-1,CASSAYRSDEQFF
TRBJ1-1,13,TRBV11-2,CASSSLLSGKAFF
TRBJ1-1,13,TRBV6-1,CASKHLQGATPFF
TRBJ1-4,13,TRBV29-1,CSVEGQGPEKLFF
TRBJ2-7,12,TRBV13,CASGAEHFEQYF
TRBJ2-5,17,TRBV5-1,CASSRATTVVGQETQYF
TRBJ2-7,13,TRBV10-3,CAISVSSTYEQYF
TRBJ2-1,14,TRBV5-1,CASSLVARDDEQFF
TRBJ2-5,11,TRBV7-9,CASSFQETQYF
TRBJ1-1,12,TRBV28,CASAVETGEAFF
TRBJ2-1,16,TRBV5-5,CASSPGKAGPYNEQFF
TRBJ2-1,11,TRBV2,CASSSTVEQFF
TRBJ1-5,13,TRBV21-1,CATFDRDRQPQHF
TRBJ2-1,16,TRBV5-4,CASSHDLSGRVNEQFF
TRBJ2-3,14,TRBV29-1,CSIGVGSRSDTQYF
TRBJ2-5,10,TRBV20-1,CSARRETQYF
TRBJ2-1,14,TRBV5-1,CASSSGRLAGYQFF
TRBJ2-7,13,TRBV6-5,CASRQGGSYEQYF
TRBJ1-1,17,TRBV2,CASSEARQRVGDTEAFF
TRBJ1-1,15,TRBV10-3,CAISEFTGGAAEAFF
TRBJ1-1,14,TRBV28,CASSLGRRGTEAFF
TRBJ2-7,17,TRBV10-3,CAISERRGLAASYEQYF
TRBJ2-3,16,TRBV4-2,CASSQHSGTSTDTQYF
TRBJ1-2,13,TRBV12-5,CASGLGRGDGYTF
TRBJ2-1,15,TRBV19,CASSIKAGGDNEQFF
TRBJ2-1,15,TRBV11-2,CASSFSLPDYNEQFF
TRBJ2-7,14,TRBV15,CATSIGGGGYEQYF
TRBJ2-1,13,TRBV18,CASSPTSDHEQFF
TRBJ2-3,14,TRBV30,CAWSVSGSTDTQYF
TRBJ1-2,14,TRBV6-1,CASTRKAGNYGYTF
TRBJ2-5,15,TRBV5-1,CASSLGQLYQETQYF
TRBJ2-5,13,TRBV19,CASSIQGGGTQYF
TRBJ1-1,14,TRBV27,CASSTRVRYTEAFF